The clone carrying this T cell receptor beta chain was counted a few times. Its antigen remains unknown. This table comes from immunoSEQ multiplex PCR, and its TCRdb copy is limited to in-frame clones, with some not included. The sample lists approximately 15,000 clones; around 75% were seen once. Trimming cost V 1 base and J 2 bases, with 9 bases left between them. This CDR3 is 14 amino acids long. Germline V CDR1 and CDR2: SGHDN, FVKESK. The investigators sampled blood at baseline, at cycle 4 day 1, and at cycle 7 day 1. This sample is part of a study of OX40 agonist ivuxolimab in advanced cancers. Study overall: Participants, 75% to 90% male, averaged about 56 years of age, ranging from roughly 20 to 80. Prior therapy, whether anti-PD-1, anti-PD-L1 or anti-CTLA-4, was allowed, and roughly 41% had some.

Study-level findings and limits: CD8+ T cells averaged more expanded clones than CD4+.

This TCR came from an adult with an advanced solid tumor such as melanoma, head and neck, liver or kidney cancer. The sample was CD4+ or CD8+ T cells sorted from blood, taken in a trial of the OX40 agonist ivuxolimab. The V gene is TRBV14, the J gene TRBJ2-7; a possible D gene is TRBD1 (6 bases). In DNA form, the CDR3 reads TGTGCCAGCAGCCAAGGAACAGGGCCCTACGAGCAGTACTTC. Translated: CASSQGTGPYEQYF.